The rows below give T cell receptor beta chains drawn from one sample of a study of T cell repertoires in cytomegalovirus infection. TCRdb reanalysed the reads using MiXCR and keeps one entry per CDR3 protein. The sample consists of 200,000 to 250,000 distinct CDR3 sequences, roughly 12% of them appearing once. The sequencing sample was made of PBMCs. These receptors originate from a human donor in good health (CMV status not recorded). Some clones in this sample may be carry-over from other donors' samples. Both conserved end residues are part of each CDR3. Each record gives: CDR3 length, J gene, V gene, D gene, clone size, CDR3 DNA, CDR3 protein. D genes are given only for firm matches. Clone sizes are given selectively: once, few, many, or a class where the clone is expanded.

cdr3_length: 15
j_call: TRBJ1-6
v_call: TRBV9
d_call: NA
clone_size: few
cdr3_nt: TGTGCCAGCAGCGCAGAAGACGGTTATAATTCACCCCTCCACTTT
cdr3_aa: CASSAEDGYNSPLHF

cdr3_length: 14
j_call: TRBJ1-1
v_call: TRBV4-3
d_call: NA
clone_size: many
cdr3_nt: TGCGCCAGCAGCCAAGATGAACGGGAGACTGAAGCTTTCTTT
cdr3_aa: CASSQDERETEAFF

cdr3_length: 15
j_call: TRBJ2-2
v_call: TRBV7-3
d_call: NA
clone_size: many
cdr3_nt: TGTGCCAGCAGCTCGAACGGGGCTAACACCGGGGAGCTGTTTTTT
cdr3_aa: CASSSNGANTGELFF

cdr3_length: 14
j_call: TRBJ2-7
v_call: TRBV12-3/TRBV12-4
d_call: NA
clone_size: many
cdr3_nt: TGTGCCAGCAGCCAAGGCGGGACAGCCTACGAGCAGTACTTC
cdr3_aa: CASSQGGTAYEQYF

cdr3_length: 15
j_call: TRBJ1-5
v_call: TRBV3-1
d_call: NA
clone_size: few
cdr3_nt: TGTGCCAGCAGCCAAGGCGACAGTCGCCTACAGCCCCAGCATTTT
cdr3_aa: CASSQGDSRLQPQHF

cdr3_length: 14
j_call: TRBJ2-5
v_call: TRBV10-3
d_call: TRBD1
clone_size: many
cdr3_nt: TGTGCCATCAGTGGGGACAGGGTAGGAGAGACCCAGTACTTC
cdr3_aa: CAISGDRVGETQYF

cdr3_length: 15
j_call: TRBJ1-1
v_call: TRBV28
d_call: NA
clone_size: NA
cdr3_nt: TGTGCCAGCCCTCCTGGAGGGGACTGGAACACTGAAGCTTTCTTT
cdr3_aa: CASPPGGDWNTEAFF

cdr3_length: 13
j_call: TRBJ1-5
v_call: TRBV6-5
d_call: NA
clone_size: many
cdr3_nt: TGTGCCAGCAGCCAGGGATTTAATCAGCCCCAGCATTTT
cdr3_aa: CASSQGFNQPQHF

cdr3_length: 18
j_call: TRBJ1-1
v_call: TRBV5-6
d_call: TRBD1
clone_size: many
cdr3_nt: TGTGCCAGCAGCTTTGGGACAGGGGCGACTGAACTGAACACTGAAGCTTTCTTT
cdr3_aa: CASSFGTGATELNTEAFF

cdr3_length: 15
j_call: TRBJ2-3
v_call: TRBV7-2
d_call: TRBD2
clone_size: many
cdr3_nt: TGTGCCAGCAGCTCATCAGCGGGACCCACAGATACGCAGTATTTT
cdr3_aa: CASSSSAGPTDTQYF

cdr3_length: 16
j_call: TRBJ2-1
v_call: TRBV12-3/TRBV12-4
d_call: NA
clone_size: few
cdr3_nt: TGTGCCAGCAGTTTAACAGGTTTTTGGCAACTGACGGTGCAGTTCTTC
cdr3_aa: CASSLTGFWQLTVQFF

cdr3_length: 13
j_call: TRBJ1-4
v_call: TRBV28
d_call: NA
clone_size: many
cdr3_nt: TGTGCCAGCAGTCCCCCGAGTTATGAAAAACTGTTTTTT
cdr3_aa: CASSPPSYEKLFF

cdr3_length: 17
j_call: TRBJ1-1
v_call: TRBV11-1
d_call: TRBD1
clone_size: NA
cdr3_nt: TGTGCCAGCAGCTTAGAACCTAGGACAGGGTACAACACTGAAGCTTTCTTT
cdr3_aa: CASSLEPRTGYNTEAFF

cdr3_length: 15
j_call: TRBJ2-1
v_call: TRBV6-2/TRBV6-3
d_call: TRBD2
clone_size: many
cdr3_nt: TGTGCCAGCAGTCCGGGACTAGCGGGGGGAAATGAGCAGTTCTTC
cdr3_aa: CASSPGLAGGNEQFF

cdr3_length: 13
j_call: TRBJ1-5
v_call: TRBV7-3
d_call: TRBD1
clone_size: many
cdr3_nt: TGTGCCAGCAGCTTAGCAGGGGGCCAGCCCCAGCATTTT
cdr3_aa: CASSLAGGQPQHF

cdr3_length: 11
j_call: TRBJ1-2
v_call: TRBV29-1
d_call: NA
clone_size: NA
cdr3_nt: TGCAGCGTAGGGGAGGGGGATGGCTACACCTTC
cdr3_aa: CSVGEGDGYTF

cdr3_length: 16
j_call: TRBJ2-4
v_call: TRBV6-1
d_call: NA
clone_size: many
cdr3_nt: TGTGCCAGCAACCTAGGGGGTCGCGTAGCCAAAAACATTCAGTACTTC
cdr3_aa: CASNLGGRVAKNIQYF

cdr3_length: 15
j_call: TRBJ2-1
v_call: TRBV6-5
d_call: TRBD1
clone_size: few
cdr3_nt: TGTGCCAGCAGTTTGGACAGGGCAGTGAACAATGAGCAGTTCTTC
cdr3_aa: CASSLDRAVNNEQFF

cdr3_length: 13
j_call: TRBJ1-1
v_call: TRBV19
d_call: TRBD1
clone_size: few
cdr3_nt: TGTGCCATTCCTCAGGGGGGACACACTGAAGCTTTCTTT
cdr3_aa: CAIPQGGHTEAFF

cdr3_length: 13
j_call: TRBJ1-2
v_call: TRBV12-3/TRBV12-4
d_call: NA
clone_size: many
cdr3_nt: TGTGCCAGCAGTTTACAGGGGCCGGATGGCTACACCTTC
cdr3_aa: CASSLQGPDGYTF

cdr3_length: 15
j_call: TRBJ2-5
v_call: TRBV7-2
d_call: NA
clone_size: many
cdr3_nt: TGTGCCAGCAGCTCCCGGACAGAGATACAAGAGACCCAGTACTTC
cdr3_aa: CASSSRTEIQETQYF

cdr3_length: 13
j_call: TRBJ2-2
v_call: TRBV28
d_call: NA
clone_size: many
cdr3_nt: TGTGCCAGCATACGGTCGAACACCGGGGAGCTGTTTTTT
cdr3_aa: CASIRSNTGELFF

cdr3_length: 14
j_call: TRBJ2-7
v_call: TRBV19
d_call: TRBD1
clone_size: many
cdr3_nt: TGTGCCAGTAGTATATGGGACAGGGATTACGAGCAGTACTTC
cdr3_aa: CASSIWDRDYEQYF

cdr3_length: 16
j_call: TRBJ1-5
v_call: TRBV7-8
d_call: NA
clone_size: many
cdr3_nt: TGTGCCAGCAGCTTAAGGGTCGGACAGTTCAATCAGCCCCAGCATTTT
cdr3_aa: CASSLRVGQFNQPQHF

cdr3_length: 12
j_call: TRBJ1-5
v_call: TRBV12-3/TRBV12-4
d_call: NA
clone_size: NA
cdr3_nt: TGTGCCAGCAGCAGCACTGGACAGCCCCAGCATTTT
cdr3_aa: CASSSTGQPQHF

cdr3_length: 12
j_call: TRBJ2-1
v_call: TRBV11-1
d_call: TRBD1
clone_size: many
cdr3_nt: TGTGCCAGCAGCTCACAGGGGAATGAGCAGTTCTTC
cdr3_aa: CASSSQGNEQFF

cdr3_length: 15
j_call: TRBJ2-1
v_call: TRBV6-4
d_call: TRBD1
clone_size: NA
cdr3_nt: TGTGCCAGCAGTGACGTGGGACAGGGGGCCTTTGAGCAGTTCTTC
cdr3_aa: CASSDVGQGAFEQFF

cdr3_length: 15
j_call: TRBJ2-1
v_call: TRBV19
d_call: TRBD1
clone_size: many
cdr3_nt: TGTGCCAGTAGCCCAGGGGGCGTATCCTACAATGAGCAGTTCTTC
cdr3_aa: CASSPGGVSYNEQFF

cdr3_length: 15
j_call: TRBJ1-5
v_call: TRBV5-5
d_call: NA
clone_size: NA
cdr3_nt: TGTGCCAGCAGCTTGGACGACATTAGCAATCAGCCCCAGCATTTT
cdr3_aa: CASSLDDISNQPQHF

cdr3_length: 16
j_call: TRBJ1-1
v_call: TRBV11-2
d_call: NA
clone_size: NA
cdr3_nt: TGTGCCAGCAGCTTAGAGGGGGCGGTGGGGAACACTGAAGCTTTCTTT
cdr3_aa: CASSLEGAVGNTEAFF

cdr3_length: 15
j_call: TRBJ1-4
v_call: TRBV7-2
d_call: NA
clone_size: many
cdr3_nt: TGTGCCAGCAGCTTCGCCGGGAGTAGGGAAGGAAAACTGTTTTTT
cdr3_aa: CASSFAGSREGKLFF

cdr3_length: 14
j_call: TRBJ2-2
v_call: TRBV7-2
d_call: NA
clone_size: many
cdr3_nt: TGTGCCAGCAGCGGCGACTCCGGACCCGGGGAGCTGTTTTTT
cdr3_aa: CASSGDSGPGELFF

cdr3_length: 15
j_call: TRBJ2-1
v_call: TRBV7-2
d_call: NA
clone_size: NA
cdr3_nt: TGTGCCAGCAGCTTAGAAGCGGAAGTTTACAATGAGCAGTTCTTC
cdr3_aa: CASSLEAEVYNEQFF

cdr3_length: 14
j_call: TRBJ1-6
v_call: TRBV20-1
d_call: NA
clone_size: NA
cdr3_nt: TGCAGTGCTAGGCCGACGGGGCGCTATTCACCCCTCCACTTT
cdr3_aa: CSARPTGRYSPLHF

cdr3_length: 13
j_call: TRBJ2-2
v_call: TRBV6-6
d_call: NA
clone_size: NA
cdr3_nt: TGTGCCAGCTGTCCCCTGGGCACCGGGGAGCTGTTTTTT
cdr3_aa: CASCPLGTGELFF

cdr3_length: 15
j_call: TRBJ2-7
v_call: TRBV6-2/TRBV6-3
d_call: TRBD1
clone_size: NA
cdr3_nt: TGTGCCAGCAGCTTCATACAGGGGGGAGAGTTCGGGCAGTACTTC
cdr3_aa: CASSFIQGGEFGQYF

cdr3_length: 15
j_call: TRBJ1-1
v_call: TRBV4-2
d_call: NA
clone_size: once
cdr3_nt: TGTGCCAGCAGCCAAGTCCCGGGGGCGGGGGTTGAAGCTTTCTTT
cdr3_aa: CASSQVPGAGVEAFF

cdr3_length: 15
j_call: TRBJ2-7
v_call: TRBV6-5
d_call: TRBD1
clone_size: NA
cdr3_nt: TGTGCCAGCAGTCCCGGGACAGTTTTTAACTACGAGCAGTACTTC
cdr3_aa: CASSPGTVFNYEQYF

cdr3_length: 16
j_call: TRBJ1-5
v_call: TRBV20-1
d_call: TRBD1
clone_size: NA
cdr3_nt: TGCAGTGCTAGTAAAGGGGGCGCCTATAGCAATCAGCCCCAGCATTTT
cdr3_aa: CSASKGGAYSNQPQHF

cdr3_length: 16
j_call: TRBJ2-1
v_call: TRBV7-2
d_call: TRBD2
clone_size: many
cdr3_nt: TGTGCCAGCAGCGAGCGGGGGGGGAGCTCCTACAATGAGCAGTTCTTC
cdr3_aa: CASSERGGSSYNEQFF

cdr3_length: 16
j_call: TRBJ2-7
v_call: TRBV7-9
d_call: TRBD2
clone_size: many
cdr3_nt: TGTGCCAGCAGCCCTTATATAGCGGGAGTCTCCTACGAGCAGTACTTC
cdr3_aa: CASSPYIAGVSYEQYF

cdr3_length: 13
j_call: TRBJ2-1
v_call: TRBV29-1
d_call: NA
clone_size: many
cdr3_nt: TGCAGCGTTGAGAGGACAGCGAGCAATGAGCAGTTCTTC
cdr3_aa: CSVERTASNEQFF

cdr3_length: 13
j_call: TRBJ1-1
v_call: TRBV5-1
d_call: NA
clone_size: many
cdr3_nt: TGCGCCAGCAAAACGGCCGAGAACACTGAAGCTTTCTTT
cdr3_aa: CASKTAENTEAFF

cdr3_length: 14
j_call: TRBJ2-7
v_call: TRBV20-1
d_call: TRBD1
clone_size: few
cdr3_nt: TGCAGTGCTTCGTCGACAGGGGGAGTTTACGAGCAGTACTTC
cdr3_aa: CSASSTGGVYEQYF

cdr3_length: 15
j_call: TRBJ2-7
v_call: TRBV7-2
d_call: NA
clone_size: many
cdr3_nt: TGTGCCAGCAGCTTAGTGGCGGGTCCCCAATACGAGCAGTACTTC
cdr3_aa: CASSLVAGPQYEQYF

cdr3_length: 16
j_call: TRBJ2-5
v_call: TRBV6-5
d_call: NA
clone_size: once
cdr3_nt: TGTGCCAGCAGTTACTCGGGGGTTGGATTCCAAGAGACCCAGTACTTC
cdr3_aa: CASSYSGVGFQETQYF

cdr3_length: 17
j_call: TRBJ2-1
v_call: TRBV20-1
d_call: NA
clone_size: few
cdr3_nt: TGCAGTGCCAGAGGGGGTAGCGGACCCAGCTCCTACAATGAGCAGTTCTTC
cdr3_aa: CSARGGSGPSSYNEQFF

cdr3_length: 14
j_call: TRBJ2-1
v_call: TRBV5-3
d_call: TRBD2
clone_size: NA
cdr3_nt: TGTGCCAGCAGCTTTAGCGGGGGATGTAATGAGCAGTTCTTC
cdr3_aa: CASSFSGGCNEQFF

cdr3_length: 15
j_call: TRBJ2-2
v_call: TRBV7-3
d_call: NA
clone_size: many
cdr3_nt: TGTGCCAGCACCCCCAACCGGGCCAACACCGGGGAGCTGTTTTTT
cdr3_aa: CASTPNRANTGELFF

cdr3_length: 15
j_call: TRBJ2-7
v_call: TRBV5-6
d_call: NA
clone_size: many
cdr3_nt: TGTGCCAGCAGCGCAAGTACACCAACCCTTTACGAGCAGTACTTC
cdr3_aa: CASSASTPTLYEQYF

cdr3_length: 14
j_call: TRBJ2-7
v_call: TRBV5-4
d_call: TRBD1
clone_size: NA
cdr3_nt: TGTGCCAGCAGCCGCCGGACAGGGTCCTACGAGCAGTACTTC
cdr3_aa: CASSRRTGSYEQYF